This record looks at one T cell receptor (beta chain) sequence and its context. This entry belongs to a study of tumour-infiltrating T cells in Burkitt lymphoma. Study-level background: All epidemiological Burkitt lymphoma subtypes were represented in the cohort.

Measured with immunoSEQ multiplex PCR; TCRdb has only the in-frame clones, and not every one. Among 43,000 or so clones listed, roughly 30% were seen once. The V gene lost 6 bases and the J gene lost 6 bases, with 18 bases spanning the gap. Germline V CDR1 and CDR2: SQVTM, ANQGSEA. The CDR3 length is 14 residues. The sequence was obtained from a human donor with Burkitt lymphoma. V and J are TRBV29-1 and TRBJ1-5; possibly TRBD1 for D (5 bases). Sequencing was done on a sample of tumor tissue. This CDR3 reads CSVAGEGRGQPQHF. The CDR3, as DNA: TGCAGCGTCGCCGGGGAGGGAAGGGGTCAGCCCCAGCATTTT.